The rows below give T cell receptor beta chains drawn from one sample of a study of cytomegalovirus exposure and HLA in healthy donors. TCRdb keeps only in-frame clones here, not all; method: immunoSEQ multiplex PCR. This table holds around 91,000 clones, more than 55% found once. Sequencing was performed on PBMCs. Every receptor here comes from a human donor in good health. Each CDR3 is given without its conserved first and last residue.

J gene: TRBJ2-3; V gene: TRBV7-9; CDR3 protein: ASSLEWGELAGTDTQY
J gene: TRBJ2-1; V gene: TRBV5-5; CDR3 protein: ASSGGLSFYNEQF
J gene: TRBJ2-7; V gene: TRBV18; CDR3 protein: ASSPTARGAYEQY
J gene: TRBJ2-2; V gene: TRBV29-1; CDR3 protein: SVAGGVDTGELF
J gene: TRBJ1-5; V gene: TRBV19; CDR3 protein: ASSTHPDRGFGGSNQPQH
J gene: TRBJ2-2; V gene: TRBV7-3; CDR3 protein: ASSAGLNTGELF
J gene: TRBJ1-2; V gene: TRBV7-9; CDR3 protein: ASSSRGLEGYT
J gene: TRBJ1-4; V gene: TRBV2; CDR3 protein: ASSRGTGGNEKLF
J gene: TRBJ1-5; V gene: TRBV7-7; CDR3 protein: ASSLGRGQPQH
J gene: TRBJ2-5; V gene: TRBV7-2; CDR3 protein: ASSLATDMKQY
J gene: TRBJ1-2; V gene: TRBV19; CDR3 protein: ASSYPRDRANYGYT
J gene: TRBJ2-7; V gene: TRBV7-3; CDR3 protein: ASSLSTSGGSYEQY
J gene: TRBJ1-6; V gene: TRBV2; CDR3 protein: ASRGDRGYSPLH
J gene: TRBJ1-1; V gene: TRBV18; CDR3 protein: ASSPQIGVEAF
J gene: TRBJ2-1; V gene: TRBV14; CDR3 protein: ASSQERGGVRNEQF
J gene: TRBJ1-2; V gene: TRBV5-5; CDR3 protein: ASSLEQPNYGYT
J gene: TRBJ2-3; V gene: TRBV30; CDR3 protein: ACYPIGRGLTDTQY
J gene: TRBJ2-2; V gene: TRBV4-3; CDR3 protein: ASSQEQNTGELF